A single sample gave rise to the 4 T cell receptor beta chains below, sequenced in a study of cytomegalovirus exposure and HLA in healthy donors. The PCR employed 60 Vbeta primers together with 13 Jbeta primers. Generated by immunoSEQ multiplex PCR, the TCRdb table keeps only in-frame clones and is missing some. This sample has 150,000 to 200,000 clones; more than 85% occur once, and the top ten carry around 1.5%. Sequenced sample: PBMCs. The receptors derive from a young woman in good health and CMV-seronegative.

The gene calls are TRBV5-1 and TRBJ2-1, with 7 positions matching TRBD1. Germline lookup yields CDR1 SGHRS and CDR2 YFSETQ. Germline trimming cut 4 bases from V and 7 bases from J; bases unmatched to any gene: 8. The CDR3 totals 14 residues. DNA of the CDR3: TGCGCCAGCAGCCCCCTAGGGGGCCGAAATGAGCAGTTCTTC. The encoded protein is CASSPLGGRNEQFF.

The chain combines TRBV29-1 with TRBJ2-1; 9 nucleotides line up with TRBD2. The V segment lost 6 bases and the J segment 12 bases; nucleotides outside the gene matches: 24. This CDR3 has 17 residues. The germline V gene has CDR1 SQVTM and CDR2 ANQGSEA. The CDR3 region has the DNA TGCAGCGTCCTCTTGGCCGGGCTAGCGGGAACCCTTTTAGTGCAGTTCTTC. Translated, it gives CSVLLAGLAGTLLVQFF.

The rearrangement uses TRBV7-9 and TRBJ1-1, with a possible D match to TRBD1 (6 bases). CDR1 is SEHNR, CDR2 FQNEAQ, per germline (reference sequence). The CDR3 extends over 14 amino acids. The V end lost 3 bases, the J end lost 2 bases, and 10 bases lay between the germline ends. CDR3 region: CASSFRTENTEAFF. Written as DNA, the CDR3 is TGTGCCAGCAGCTTTAGGACAGAAAACACTGAAGCTTTCTTT.

The rearrangement joins TRBV30 to TRBJ1-3, with TRBD1 matching over 8 bases. CDR1 is GTSNPN and CDR2 is SVGIG in the germline V gene (reference sequence). The CDR3 runs to 13 residues. The V segment lost 2 bases and the J segment 4 bases; nucleotides outside the gene matches: 1. The CDR3 DNA follows: TGTGCCTGGAGTCGGGACAGGGGAAACACCATATATTTT. Its translation: CAWSRDRGNTIYF.